This TCR beta chain is drawn from a study of blood T cell repertoires in COVID-19 (dated by TCRdb to about 2020). Regarding the study in general: Samples covering the acute and convalescent phases of COVID-19 were provided by collaborators in the United States, Italy and Spain. HLA class I and class II types, where available, came from metadata supplied by the sample provider rather than from assay-based typing. The material from the prospective study consisted of cDNA or gDNA derived from T cells, B-cell-depleted T cells, or PBMCs. Sample metadata almost always included a de-identified subject ID, COVID-19 status, age in years and sex. The repertoires were released in a freely available public database meant as a resource for research on the immune response to SARS-CoV-2. Subjects who had been exposed to COVID-19, were actively infected with it, or had recovered from it provided the deeply sampled blood TCRbeta repertoires that made up the dataset. Samples were obtained from the ongoing ImmuneRACE study (first 160 participants) and from some 1,200 subjects provided by 6 global collaborators. Study-level results and caveats: The amount of clinical and demographic metadata varied by source and participant and was provided uncurated.

The germline V gene (reference sequence) specifies MNHEY as CDR1 and SMNVEV as CDR2. The CDR3 contains 15 residues, cysteine and phenylalanine counted. Only the CDR3 part of the read is kept: 45 bases, read in frame from the first base. The junction shows trimming of 6 bases on V and 4 bases on J, plus 17 bases between the germline ends. Collaborating institutions collected whole blood in K2EDTA tubes following their own protocols. For TCRbeta analysis, collaborator samples were shipped as frozen whole blood, as isolated PBMCs, or as DNA extracted from either sample type. TCRbeta CDR3 regions were amplified from genomic DNA by means of the immunoSEQ Assay, a bias-controlled multiplex PCR. The study's own analysis went as follows. Nucleated cell counts per sample were estimated from amplification of reference gene primers within the assay. Sequence reads were collapsed and filtered to measure the absolute abundance of every unique TCRbeta CDR3 rearrangement. For each sample, productive Simpson clonality was calculated by taking the square root of Simpson's diversity index across productive rearrangements. TCRdb took this table from immuneACCESS and kept in-frame rearrangements with V and J called. Such tables lack part of the clones; where checked against another copy, unresolved V genes explain under half of the gap, and the rest is unexplained. V and J calls and clone size follow that table, whereas D and trimming were derived from the DNA. The sample profile shows hundreds of thousands of clones; more than 75% of them were found once. Clones ranked in the top ten supply about 0.93% of the sample.

Worth noting for this clone: Its cognate antigen has yet to be identified. The input lacks base qualities; no much larger clone sits a single base away.

Sequenced input: peripheral blood. This sequence uses TRBV27 and TRBJ2-3; the D gene assignment is ambiguous. This clonotype was obtained from a man between 40 and 49 years old with acute or convalescent COVID-19. Read as DNA, the sequence is TGTGCCAGCAGAAGCGTTCGGGTAATTCCAGATACGCAGTATTTT. Its protein is CASRSVRVIPDTQYF.